The entry below gives a single T cell receptor (beta chain) sequence along with its context. What it binds is not known. These data are taken from a study of blood T cells in healthy people across ages. Study-level points and caveats: Diversity of TCR beta per million T cells declined in a roughly linear way with age. Naive T cell percentage and TCR beta diversity correlated strongly. Lack of knowledge of donor CMV status possibly confounded expanded clonotype changes.

A J-beta primer mix and a sample-barcoded 5' primer were used in a second PCR of roughly 6 to 12 cycles. TCRdb re-called the 5' RACE reads with MiXCR, one entry per CDR3 protein. The table records some 670,000 distinct CDR3 sequences, 52% of them present only once. Per sample, extraction of total RNA gave at least 5.5 micrograms in every case. Germline-derived CDR1 and CDR2 are LGHNA and YNFKEQ. The CDR3 length is 14 residues. J was trimmed by 9 bases and V by 6 bases; bases with no gene match: 11. The sequence was obtained from a woman of 80 years or more in good health. Sequenced input: blood. This chain connects TRBV4-2 to TRBJ2-1; 7 bases are shared with TRBD2. The CDR3 DNA reads as TGTGCCAGCAGTCGGACTAGTAAGGAGGGTGAGCAGTTCTTC. Its translation: CASSRTSKEGEQFF.